This paragraph reports one T cell receptor (beta chain). Participants were placed into cohorts based on the clinical history they reported. Recovered Cohort 3 donors showed two negative PCRs, clearance, or symptom resolution. This specimen comes from a study of blood T cell repertoires in COVID-19. Study-wide background: Both acute and convalescent COVID-19 samples were obtained from the United States, Italy and Spain. Sample material is recorded as cDNA or gDNA derived from T cells, B-cell-depleted T cells, or PBMCs.

Here immunoSEQ multiplex PCR was the method, and the copy in TCRdb shows in-frame clones only, minus some. The repertoire holds approximately 470,000 clones, roughly 87% seen once, with approximately 0.7% in the top ten. The specimen was PBMCs or T cells enriched from blood (not recorded which). This receptor was obtained from a woman aged 18-35 years who had recovered from COVID-19.

CDR3 bases: TGTGCCAGCAGTTGGCGGGGTTCCACTGAAGCTTTCTTT. This translates into CASSWRGSTEAFF. The gene calls are TRBV27 and TRBJ1-1; D gene ambiguous. The ends were cut back, 4 bases at V and 4 bases at J, with 10 bases in the middle. This CDR3 spans 13 amino acids. In germline, CDR1 is MNHEY, CDR2 SMNVEV (reference sequence).